This record concerns one T cell receptor beta chain sequence. The CDR3 length is 17 residues. The junction had 18 bases not matched to a gene; V was cut back by 6 bases and J by 9 bases. From germline, CDR1 is MDHEN and CDR2 SYDVKM. The data were taken from a study of OX40 agonist ivuxolimab in advanced cancers. Study background: Melanoma, hepatocellular carcinoma, head and neck or renal cell cancer occurred in dose-escalation patients. Of the participants, approximately 44% had some prior anti-PD-1, anti-PD-L1 or anti-CTLA-4 therapy, which was allowed.

Sequencing was performed with immunoSEQ multiplex PCR; in TCRdb, only in-frame clones are kept and a portion is missing. The sample yields about 43,000 clones, around 89% seen once. This TCR came from an adult with an advanced solid tumor such as melanoma, head and neck, liver or kidney cancer. Specimen: CD4+ or CD8+ T cells sorted from blood, collected in a trial of the OX40 agonist ivuxolimab. V gene TRBV28 combines with J gene TRBJ2-1; 9 nucleotides agree with TRBD2. Written as DNA, the CDR3 is TGTGCCAGCAGATGGAGTCCCGGGACTAGCCCCTCGCGTGAGCAGTTCTTC. Amino acids: CASRWSPGTSPSREQFF.